The entry below gives a single T cell receptor (beta chain) sequence along with its context. The data originate from a study of blood T cells in healthy people across ages. A second roughly 6 to 12 cycle PCR used barcoded and J-beta primers. TCRdb used MiXCR to reprocess the 5' RACE reads, holding one entry per CDR3 protein. The sample has some 1.5 million distinct CDR3 sequences, 25% to 30% seen once. The CDR3 is 14 residues long. With V trimmed by 7 bases and J by 12 bases, 15 bases remained unmatched. CDR1 and CDR2 (germline): MNHEY, SMNVEV (reference sequence). The chain carries TRBV27 and TRBJ2-7, with 10 bases identical to TRBD2. The TCR sequence derives from a young woman in good health. Sequencing was performed on blood. In DNA form, the CDR3 reads TGTGCCAGCAAAGAGCGGGGGGGATGGGAGACCCTGTACTTC. This gives the protein CASKERGGWETLYF.